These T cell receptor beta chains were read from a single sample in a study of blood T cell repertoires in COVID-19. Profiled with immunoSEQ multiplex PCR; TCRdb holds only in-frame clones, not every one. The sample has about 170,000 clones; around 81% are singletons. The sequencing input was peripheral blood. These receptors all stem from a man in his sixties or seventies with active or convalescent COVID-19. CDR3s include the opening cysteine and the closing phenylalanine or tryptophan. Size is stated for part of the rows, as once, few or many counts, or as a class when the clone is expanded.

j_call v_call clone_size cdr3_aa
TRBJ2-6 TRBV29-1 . CSVVGWGGSGANVLTF
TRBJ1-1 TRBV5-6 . CASSLFKGKYTEAFF
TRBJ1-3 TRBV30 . CAWRVSGSGNTIYF
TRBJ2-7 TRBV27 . CASSLRHSWDYSYEQYF
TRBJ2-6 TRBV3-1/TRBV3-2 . CASSPLPGQGSPGANVLTF
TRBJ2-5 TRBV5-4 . CASSSSAKEETQYF
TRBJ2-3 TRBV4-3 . CASSQAAGVTDTQYF
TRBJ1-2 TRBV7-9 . CASSQPPGLNYGYTF
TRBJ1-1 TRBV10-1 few CASSEAGRAFF
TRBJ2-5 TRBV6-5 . CASSYSSPTRGTQYF
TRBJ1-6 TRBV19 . CASVSSSYNSPLHF
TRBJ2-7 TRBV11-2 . CASSLRGTDYEQYF
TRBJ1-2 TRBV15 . CATSSRTVYGYTF
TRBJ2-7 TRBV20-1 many CSARRGEQYF